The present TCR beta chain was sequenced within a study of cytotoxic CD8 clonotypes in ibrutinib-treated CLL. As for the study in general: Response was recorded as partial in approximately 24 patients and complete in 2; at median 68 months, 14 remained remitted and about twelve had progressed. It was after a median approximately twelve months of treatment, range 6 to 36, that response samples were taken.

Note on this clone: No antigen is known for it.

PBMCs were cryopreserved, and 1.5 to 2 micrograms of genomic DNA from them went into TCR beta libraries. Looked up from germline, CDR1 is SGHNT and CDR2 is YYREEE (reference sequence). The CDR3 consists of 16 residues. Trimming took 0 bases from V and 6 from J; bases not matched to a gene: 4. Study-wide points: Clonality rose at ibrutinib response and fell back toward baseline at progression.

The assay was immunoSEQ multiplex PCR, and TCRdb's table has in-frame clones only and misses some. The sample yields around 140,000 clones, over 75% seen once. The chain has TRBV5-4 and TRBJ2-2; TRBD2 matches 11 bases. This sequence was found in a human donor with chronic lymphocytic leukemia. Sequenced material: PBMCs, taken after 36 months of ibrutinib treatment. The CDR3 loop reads CASSLELAGVSGELFF. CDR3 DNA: TGTGCCAGCAGCTTGGAACTAGCGGGAGTATCCGGGGAGCTGTTTTTT.